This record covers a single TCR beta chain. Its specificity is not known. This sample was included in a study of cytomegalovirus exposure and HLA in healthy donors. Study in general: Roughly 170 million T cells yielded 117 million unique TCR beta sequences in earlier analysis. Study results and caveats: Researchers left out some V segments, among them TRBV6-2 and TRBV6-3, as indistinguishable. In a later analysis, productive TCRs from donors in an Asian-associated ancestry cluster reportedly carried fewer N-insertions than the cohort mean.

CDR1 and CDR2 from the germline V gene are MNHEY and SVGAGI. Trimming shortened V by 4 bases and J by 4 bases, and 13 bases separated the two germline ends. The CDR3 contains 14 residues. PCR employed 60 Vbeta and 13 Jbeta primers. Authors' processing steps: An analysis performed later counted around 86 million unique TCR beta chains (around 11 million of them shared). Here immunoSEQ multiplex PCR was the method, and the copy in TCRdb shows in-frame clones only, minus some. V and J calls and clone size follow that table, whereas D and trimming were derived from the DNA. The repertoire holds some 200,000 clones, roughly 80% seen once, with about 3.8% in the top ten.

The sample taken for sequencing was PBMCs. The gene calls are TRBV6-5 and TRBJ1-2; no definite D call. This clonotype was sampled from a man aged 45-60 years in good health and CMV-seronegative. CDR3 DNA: TGTGCCAGCAGTTTTCTGGCGGGGATCTATGGCTACACCTTC. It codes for CASSFLAGIYGYTF.